Reported below is one TCR beta chain. Produced via immunoSEQ multiplex PCR; TCRdb's table is partial and in-frame only. The table shows 200,000 to 250,000 clones, with about 85% occurring only once. The CDR3 is made up of 11 amino acids. Trimming removed 6 bases from V and 9 bases from J, with 9 bases in between. This entry comes from a study of blood T cell repertoires in COVID-19. Across the study: Italy, Spain and the United States were the sources of the convalescent and acute COVID-19 samples. PBMCs, B-cell-depleted T cells, or T cells were the source of the cDNA or gDNA that made up the material.

The material sequenced was peripheral blood. This receptor was identified in a young woman who had recovered from COVID-19. The chain links TRBV12-3 or TRBV12-4 to TRBJ2-1; D unresolved. The CDR3 protein is CASSRPGEQFF. The CDR3, as DNA: TGTGCCAGCAGCCGCCCAGGTGAGCAGTTCTTC.